This T cell receptor (beta chain) derives from a study of CD8+CD57+ T cells in acquired aplastic anemia. Study-wide context: Healthy donors averaged approximately 9.9 million reads for CD4+ cells.

Worth noting for this clonotype: The target antigen is unknown.

Study results and limitations: Patient and control CD8+ Simpson's diversity was not significantly different.

It was genomic DNA that served as the template for profiling TCR beta VDJ and CDR3. TCRdb fed the reads into MiXCR, producing one record per CDR3 protein. In the table there are 200,000 to 250,000 distinct CDR3 sequences, 30% to 40% of which are singletons. The V end was cut by 0 bases, the J end by 1 base, with 7 bases between. CDR3 length: 14 residues. CDR1 SGDLS and CDR2 YYNGEE come from the germline V gene. The TCR originated in a human donor in good health, serving as a control. The chain recombines TRBV9 with TRBJ1-1; unclear D gene. The sequenced sample was sorted CD4+, CD8+, or CD8+CD57+ T cells (not recorded which) from PBMCs. The CDR3 DNA is TGTGCCAGCAGCGTAGTTCCGGCGAACACTGAAGCTTTCTTT. This gives the protein CASSVVPANTEAFF.